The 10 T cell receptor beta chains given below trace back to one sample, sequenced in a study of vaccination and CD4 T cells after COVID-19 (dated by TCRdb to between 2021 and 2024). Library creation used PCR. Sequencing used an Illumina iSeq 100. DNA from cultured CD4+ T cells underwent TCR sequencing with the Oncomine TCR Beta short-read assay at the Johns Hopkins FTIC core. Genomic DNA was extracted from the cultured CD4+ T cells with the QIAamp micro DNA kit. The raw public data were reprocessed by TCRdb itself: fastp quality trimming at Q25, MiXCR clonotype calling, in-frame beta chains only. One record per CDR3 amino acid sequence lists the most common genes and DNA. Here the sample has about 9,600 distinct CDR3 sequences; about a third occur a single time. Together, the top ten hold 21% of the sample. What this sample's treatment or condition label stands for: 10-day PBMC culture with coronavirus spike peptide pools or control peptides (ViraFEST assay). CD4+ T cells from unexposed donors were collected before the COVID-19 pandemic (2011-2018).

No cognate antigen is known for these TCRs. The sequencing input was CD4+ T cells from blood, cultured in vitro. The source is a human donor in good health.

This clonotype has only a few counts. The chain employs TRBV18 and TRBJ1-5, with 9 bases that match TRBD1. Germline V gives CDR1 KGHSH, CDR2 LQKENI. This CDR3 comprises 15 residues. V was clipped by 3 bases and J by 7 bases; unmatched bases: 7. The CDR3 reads CASSPSTGGNQPQHF. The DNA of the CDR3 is TGTGCCAGCTCACCTTCGACAGGGGGGAACCAGCCCCAGCATTTT.

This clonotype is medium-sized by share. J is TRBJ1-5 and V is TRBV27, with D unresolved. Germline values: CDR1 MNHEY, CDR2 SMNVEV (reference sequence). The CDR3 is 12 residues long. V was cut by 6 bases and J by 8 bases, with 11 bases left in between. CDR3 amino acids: CASSIIGEPQHF. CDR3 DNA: TGTGCCAGCAGCATTATTGGAGAGCCCCAGCATTTT.

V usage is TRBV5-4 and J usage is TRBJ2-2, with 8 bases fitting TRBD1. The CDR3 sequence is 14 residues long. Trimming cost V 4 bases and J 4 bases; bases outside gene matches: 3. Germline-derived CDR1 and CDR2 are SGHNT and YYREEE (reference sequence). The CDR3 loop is CASSQGAVTGELFF. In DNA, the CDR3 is TGTGCCAGCAGCCAGGGGGCGGTCACCGGGGAGCTGTTTTTT.

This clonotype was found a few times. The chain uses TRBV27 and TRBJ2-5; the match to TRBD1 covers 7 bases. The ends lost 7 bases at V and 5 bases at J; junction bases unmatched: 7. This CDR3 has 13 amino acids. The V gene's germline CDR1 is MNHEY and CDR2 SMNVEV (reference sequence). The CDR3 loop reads CASNRQGSETQYF. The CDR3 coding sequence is TGTGCCAGCAATAGACAGGGATCCGAGACCCAGTACTTC.

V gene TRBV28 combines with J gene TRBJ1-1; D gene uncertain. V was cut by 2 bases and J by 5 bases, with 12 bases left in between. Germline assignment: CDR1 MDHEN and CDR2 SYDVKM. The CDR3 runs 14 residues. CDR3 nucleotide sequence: TGTGCCAGCAGTTTAGGGTCCCCTCGTACTGAAGCTTTCTTT. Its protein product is CASSLGSPRTEAFF.

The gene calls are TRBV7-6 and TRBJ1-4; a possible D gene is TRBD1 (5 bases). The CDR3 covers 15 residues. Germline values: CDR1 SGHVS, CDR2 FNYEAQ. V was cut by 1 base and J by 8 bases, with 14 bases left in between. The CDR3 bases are TGTGCCAGCAGCTTAGGGGGACGACATGGGGAAAAACTGTTTTTT. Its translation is CASSLGGRHGEKLFF. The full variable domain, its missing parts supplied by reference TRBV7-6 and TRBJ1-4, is GAGVSQSPRYKVTKRGQDVALRCDPISGHVSLYWYRQALGQGPEFLTYFNYEAQQDKSGLPNDRFSAERPEGSISTLTIQRTEQRDSAMYRCASSLGGRHGEKLFFGSGTQLSVL.

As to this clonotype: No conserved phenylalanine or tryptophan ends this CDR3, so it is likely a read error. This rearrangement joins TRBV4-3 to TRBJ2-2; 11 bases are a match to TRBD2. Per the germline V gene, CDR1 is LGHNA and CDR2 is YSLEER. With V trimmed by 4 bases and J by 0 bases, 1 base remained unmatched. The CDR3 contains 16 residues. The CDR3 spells CASSRTSGSNTGELFL. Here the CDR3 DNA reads TGCGCCAGCAGCCGGACTAGCGGGTCGAACACCGGGGAGCTGTTTCTT.

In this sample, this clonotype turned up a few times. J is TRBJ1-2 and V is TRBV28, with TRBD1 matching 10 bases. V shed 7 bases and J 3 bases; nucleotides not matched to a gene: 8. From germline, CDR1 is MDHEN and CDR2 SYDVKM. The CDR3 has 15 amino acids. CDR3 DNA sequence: TGTGCCAGCACCTTCGACAGGGGGCGCGACTATGGCTACACCTTC. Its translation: CASTFDRGRDYGYTF.

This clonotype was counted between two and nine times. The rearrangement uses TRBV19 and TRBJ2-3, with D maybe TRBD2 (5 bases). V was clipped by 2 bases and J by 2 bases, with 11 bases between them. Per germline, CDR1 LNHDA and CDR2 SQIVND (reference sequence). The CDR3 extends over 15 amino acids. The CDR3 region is CASSIPRLATDTQYF. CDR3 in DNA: TGTGCCAGTAGTATACCCCGGCTAGCCACAGATACGCAGTATTTT. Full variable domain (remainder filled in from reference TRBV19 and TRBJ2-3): DGGITQSPKYLFRKEGQNVTLSCEQNLNHDAMYWYRQDPGQGLRLIYYSQIVNDFQKGDIAEGYSVSREKKESFPLTVTSAQKNPTAFYLCASSIPRLATDTQYFGPGTRLTVL.

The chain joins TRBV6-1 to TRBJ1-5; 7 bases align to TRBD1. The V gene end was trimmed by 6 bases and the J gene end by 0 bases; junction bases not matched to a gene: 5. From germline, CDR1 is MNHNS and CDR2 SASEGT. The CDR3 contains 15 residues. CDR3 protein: CASSWDRPSNQPQHF. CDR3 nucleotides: TGTGCCAGCAGCTGGGACAGACCTAGCAATCAGCCCCAGCATTTT.